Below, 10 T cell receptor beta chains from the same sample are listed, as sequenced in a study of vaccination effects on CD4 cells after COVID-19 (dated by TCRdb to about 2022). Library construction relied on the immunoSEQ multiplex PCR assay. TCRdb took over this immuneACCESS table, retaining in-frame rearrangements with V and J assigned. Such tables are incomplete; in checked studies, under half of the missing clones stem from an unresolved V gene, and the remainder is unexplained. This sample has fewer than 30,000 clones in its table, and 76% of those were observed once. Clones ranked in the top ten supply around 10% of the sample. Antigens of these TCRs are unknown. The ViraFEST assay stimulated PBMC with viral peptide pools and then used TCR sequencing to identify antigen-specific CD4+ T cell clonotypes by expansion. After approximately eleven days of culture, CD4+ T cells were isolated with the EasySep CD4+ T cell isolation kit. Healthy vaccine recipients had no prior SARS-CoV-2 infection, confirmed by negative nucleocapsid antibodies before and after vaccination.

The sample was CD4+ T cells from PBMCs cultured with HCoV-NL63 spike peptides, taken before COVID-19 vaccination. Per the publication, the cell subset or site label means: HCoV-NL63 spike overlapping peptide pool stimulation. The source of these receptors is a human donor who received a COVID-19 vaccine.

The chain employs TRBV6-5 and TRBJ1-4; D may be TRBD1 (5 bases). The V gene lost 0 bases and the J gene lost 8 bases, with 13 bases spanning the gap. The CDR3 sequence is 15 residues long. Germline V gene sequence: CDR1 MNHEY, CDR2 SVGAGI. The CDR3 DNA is TGTGCCAGCAGTTACTCCGGCTATTCAGGGGAAAAACTGTTTTTT. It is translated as CASSYSGYSGEKLFF.

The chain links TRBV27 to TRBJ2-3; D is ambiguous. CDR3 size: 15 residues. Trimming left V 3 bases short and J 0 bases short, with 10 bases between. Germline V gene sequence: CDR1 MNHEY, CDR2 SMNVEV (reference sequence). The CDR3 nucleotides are TGTGCCAGCAGTTTGGGCGGACCGAGCACAGATACGCAGTATTTT. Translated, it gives CASSLGGPSTDTQYF.

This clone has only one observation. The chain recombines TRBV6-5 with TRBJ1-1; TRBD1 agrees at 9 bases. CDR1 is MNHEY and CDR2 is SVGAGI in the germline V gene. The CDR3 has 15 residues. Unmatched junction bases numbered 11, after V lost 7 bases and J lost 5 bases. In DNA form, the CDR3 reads TGTGCCAGCATAAAAAGGCGACAGGGGGGGACTGAAGCTTTCTTT. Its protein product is CASIKRRQGGTEAFF.

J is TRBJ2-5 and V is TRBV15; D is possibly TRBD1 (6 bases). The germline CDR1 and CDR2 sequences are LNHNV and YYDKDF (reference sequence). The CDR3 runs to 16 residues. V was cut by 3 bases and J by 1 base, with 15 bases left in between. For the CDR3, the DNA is TGTGCCACCAGCAGGGGGGTTACAGGGATCCAAGAGACCCAGTACTTC. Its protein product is CATSRGVTGIQETQYF. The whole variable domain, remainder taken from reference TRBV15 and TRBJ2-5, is DAMVIQNPRYQVTQFGKPVTLSCSQTLNHNVMYWYQQKSSQAPKLLFHYYDKDFNNEADTPDNFQSRRPNTSFCFLDIRSPGLGDTAMYLCATSRGVTGIQETQYFGPGTRLLVL.

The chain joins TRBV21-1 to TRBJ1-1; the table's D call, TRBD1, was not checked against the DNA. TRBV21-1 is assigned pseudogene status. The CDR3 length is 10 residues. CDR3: CASSIRGAFF. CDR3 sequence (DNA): TGTGCCAGCAGCATTAGGGGAGCTTTCTTT.

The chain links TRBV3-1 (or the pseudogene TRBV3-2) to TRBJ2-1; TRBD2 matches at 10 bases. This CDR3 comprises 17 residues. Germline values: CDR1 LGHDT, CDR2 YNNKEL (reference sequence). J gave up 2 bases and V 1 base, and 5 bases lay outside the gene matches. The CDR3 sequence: CASSQVAAGGTYNEQFF. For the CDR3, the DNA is TGTGCCAGCAGCCAAGTAGCAGCGGGAGGGACCTACAATGAGCAGTTCTTC.

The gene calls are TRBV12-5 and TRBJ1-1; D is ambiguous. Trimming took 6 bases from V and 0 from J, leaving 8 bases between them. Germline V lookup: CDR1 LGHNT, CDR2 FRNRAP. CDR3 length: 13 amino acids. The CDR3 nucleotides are TGTGCTAGTGGCTGGGAAATGAACACTGAAGCTTTCTTT. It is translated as CASGWEMNTEAFF.

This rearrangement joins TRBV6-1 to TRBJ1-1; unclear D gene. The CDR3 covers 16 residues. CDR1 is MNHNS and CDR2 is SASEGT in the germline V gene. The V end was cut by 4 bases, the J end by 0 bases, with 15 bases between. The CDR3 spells CASSGGLLDLNTEAFF. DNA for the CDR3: TGTGCCAGCAGTGGAGGATTACTAGACTTGAACACTGAAGCTTTCTTT.

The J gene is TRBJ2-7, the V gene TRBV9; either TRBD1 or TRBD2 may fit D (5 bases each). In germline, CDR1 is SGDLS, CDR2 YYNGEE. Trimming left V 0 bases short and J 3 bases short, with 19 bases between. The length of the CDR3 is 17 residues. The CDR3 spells CASSVGPGTLTFYEQYF. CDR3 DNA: TGTGCCAGCAGCGTAGGCCCCGGGACGTTAACCTTCTACGAGCAGTACTTC.

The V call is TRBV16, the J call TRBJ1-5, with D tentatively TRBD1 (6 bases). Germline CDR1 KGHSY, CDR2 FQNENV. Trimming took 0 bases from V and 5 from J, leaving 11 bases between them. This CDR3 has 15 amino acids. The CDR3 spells CASSQSSGVDQPQHF. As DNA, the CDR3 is TGTGCCAGCAGCCAATCATCAGGGGTTGATCAGCCCCAGCATTTT.